A single sample gave rise to the 28 T cell receptor beta chains below, sequenced in a study of cytomegalovirus exposure and HLA in healthy donors. Primers included in the PCR were 60 Vbeta and 13 Jbeta primers. Profiled with immunoSEQ multiplex PCR; TCRdb holds only in-frame clones, not every one. The repertoire holds around 160,000 clones, with 75% to 80% as singletons. Input material: PBMCs. Receptors originate from a man aged 45-65 years in good health and CMV-seropositive.

This chain joins TRBV18 and TRBJ1-3, with D unresolved. The V gene lost 2 bases and the J gene lost 1 base, with 15 bases spanning the gap. This CDR3 comprises 17 residues. CDR1 is KGHSH and CDR2 is LQKENI in the germline V gene. CDR3 coding DNA: TGTGCCAGCTCACCAGATAGCAGAATTGTTTCTGGAAACACCATATATTTT. Translation: CASSPDSRIVSGNTIYF.

This clone is a singleton in its sample. The chain is built from TRBV5-5 and TRBJ1-1; 7 bases align to TRBD1. The germline V gene encodes CDR1 SGHKS and CDR2 YYEKEE (reference sequence). Trimming at V came to 4 bases and at J to 2 bases, leaving 8 bases not matched to a gene. The CDR3 consists of 15 residues. The CDR3 nucleotides read TGTGCCAGCAGCCCGCTGACAGGGATCAACACTGAAGCTTTCTTT. Its protein product is CASSPLTGINTEAFF.

The chain employs TRBV6-6 and TRBJ2-1, with TRBD2 identical over 15 bases. The CDR3 length is 15 residues. V shed 8 bases, J shed 9 bases, and the junction held 8 bases outside the gene matches. Germline V lookup: CDR1 MNHNY, CDR2 SVGAGI (reference sequence). CDR3 loop: CASRGLAGGGGEQFF. CDR3 sequence (DNA): TGTGCCAGCCGGGGACTAGCGGGGGGTGGGGGTGAGCAGTTCTTC.

The chain carries TRBV13 and TRBJ2-3; 7 bases are a match to TRBD1. This CDR3 is built from 15 residues. Germline CDR1 and CDR2: PRHDT and FYEKMQ (reference sequence). V shed 5 bases and J 0 bases; nucleotides not matched to a gene: 5. CDR3 DNA: TGTGCCAGCAGCCATCGACAGGGAAGCACAGATACGCAGTATTTT. This translates into CASSHRQGSTDTQYF.

The chain combines TRBV28 with TRBJ2-7, with D possibly being TRBD2 (6 bases). This CDR3 region has 15 residues. Trimming removed 1 base at V and 6 bases at J, with 16 bases between. Germline lookup yields CDR1 MDHEN and CDR2 SYDVKM. The CDR3 protein is CASSLSGVPRGEQYF. DNA for the CDR3: TGTGCCAGCAGTTTATCGGGGGTCCCAAGGGGCGAGCAGTACTTC.

V is TRBV7-9 and J is TRBJ2-5; TRBD1 is a possible D gene (5 bases). Trimming took off 0 bases at V and 4 bases at J, with 12 bases between the two ends. CDR3 length: 15 amino acids. Per the germline V gene, CDR1 is SEHNR and CDR2 is FQNEAQ (reference sequence). The CDR3 reads CASSLAQGTRETQYF. CDR3 coding DNA: TGTGCCAGCAGCTTAGCGCAGGGCACCCGAGAGACCCAGTACTTC.

The V call is TRBV29-1, the J call TRBJ2-7; D possibly corresponds to TRBD2 (6 bases). This CDR3 has 14 residues. The V and J ends lost 3 bases and 0 bases respectively, with 12 bases between them. The germline gives CDR1 SQVTM, CDR2 ANQGSEA. The CDR3, as DNA: TGCAGCGTTGACCTAGTGGGGGGCTCCTACGAGCAGTACTTC. This translates into CSVDLVGGSYEQYF.

This clone turned up a few times. The chain joins TRBV19 to TRBJ2-5; 9 nucleotides agree with TRBD1. J gave up 5 bases and V 9 bases, and 10 bases lay outside the gene matches. Per the germline V gene, CDR1 is LNHDA and CDR2 is SQIVND (reference sequence). CDR3 length: 14 residues. The CDR3 region is CASRRDDRGETQYF. In nucleotides, the CDR3 is TGTGCCAGCCGGCGGGATGACAGGGGGGAGACCCAGTACTTC.

V gene TRBV15 combines with J gene TRBJ1-2; TRBD1 is a possible D gene (6 bases). The CDR3 is 16 residues long. The V end was cut by 0 bases, the J end by 5 bases, with 16 bases between. CDR1 and CDR2 from the germline V gene are LNHNV and YYDKDF (reference sequence). The CDR3 sequence: CATSRDRGRGAYGYTF. CDR3 coding DNA: TGTGCCACCAGCAGAGATAGAGGGCGGGGGGCTTATGGCTACACCTTC. Supplemented by reference TRBV15 and TRBJ1-2, the full variable domain reads DAMVIQNPRYQVTQFGKPVTLSCSQTLNHNVMYWYQQKSSQAPKLLFHYYDKDFNNEADTPDNFQSRRPNTSFCFLDIRSPGLGDTAMYLCATSRDRGRGAYGYTFGSGTRLTVV.

The V gene is TRBV4-1, the J gene TRBJ1-5, with a weak D call TRBD1 (5 bases). CDR1 is MGHRA and CDR2 is YSYEKL in the germline V gene. Trimming removed 5 bases from V and 0 bases from J, with 11 bases in between. The CDR3 spans 15 residues. The CDR3 protein is CASSAQQDSNQPQHF. In DNA, the CDR3 is TGCGCCAGCAGCGCCCAACAGGATAGCAATCAGCCCCAGCATTTT.

Written as DNA, the CDR3 is TGTGCCAGCAGCTTAAGCGGGGGGCCAAGCACAGATACGCAGTATTTT. Its protein is CASSLSGGPSTDTQYF. The V call is TRBV7-2, the J call TRBJ2-3; 9 nucleotides match TRBD2. Per germline, CDR1 SGHTA and CDR2 FQGNSA. V trimming: 2 bases; J trimming: 0 bases; junction bases outside the gene matches: 3. This CDR3 contains 16 residues.

The chain has TRBV10-1 and TRBJ2-7; TRBD1 might be the D (5 bases). The V gene lost 8 bases and the J gene lost 0 bases, with 11 bases spanning the gap. Germline CDR1 WNHNN, CDR2 SYGVQD (reference sequence). This CDR3 contains 13 residues. CDR3 sequence reads: CASSTVSSYEQYF. The CDR3 coding sequence is TGCGCCAGCTCGACAGTTAGCTCCTACGAGCAGTACTTC.

This clone was picked up one time. V and J are TRBV29-1 and TRBJ2-1; 10 bases align to TRBD1. This CDR3 has 14 amino acids. V shed 7 bases, J shed 0 bases, and the junction held 3 bases outside the gene matches. Germline CDR1 SQVTM, CDR2 ANQGSEA. DNA for the CDR3: TGCAGCGGGGGACAGGGGAGCTCCTACAATGAGCAGTTCTTC. Its translation: CSGGQGSSYNEQFF.

This rearrangement joins TRBV30 to TRBJ1-2; D ambiguous. Trimming removed 2 bases at V and 1 base at J, with 5 bases between. Germline V gives CDR1 GTSNPN, CDR2 SVGIG (reference sequence). This CDR3 is built from 12 residues. The CDR3 is CAWSSVNYGYTF. CDR3 sequence (DNA): TGTGCCTGGAGTTCAGTTAACTATGGCTACACCTTC.

This chain uses TRBV4-1 with TRBJ2-3, with TRBD2 as a possible D gene (6 bases). This CDR3 contains 14 residues. Trimming took 2 bases from V and 6 from J, leaving 12 bases between them. Germline CDR1 and CDR2: MGHRA and YSYEKL. The CDR3 DNA reads as TGCGCCAGCAGCCAAACGGGGGACCTCGATACGCAGTATTTT. Its protein is CASSQTGDLDTQYF.

The chain carries TRBV27 and TRBJ2-6; TRBD1 aligns across 8 bases. The trim removed 6 bases at V and 1 base at J, leaving 8 bases unmatched. The CDR3 has 17 amino acids. Looked up from germline, CDR1 is MNHEY and CDR2 is SMNVEV (reference sequence). CDR3 sequence (DNA): TGTGCCAGCAGGCTTACAGGGGGGATGTCTGGGGCCAACGTCCTGACTTTC. Translation: CASRLTGGMSGANVLTF.

This chain joins TRBV11-2 and TRBJ2-5; 7 bases line up with TRBD1. From germline, CDR1 is SGHAT and CDR2 FQNNGV. V dropped 8 bases and J dropped 1; count of bases not matched to a gene: 19. The CDR3 has 18 residues. The DNA of the CDR3 is TGTGCCAGCGGCGTCCCCTCCTTTGGGACAGAAGTCCAAGAGACCCAGTACTTC. It encodes CASGVPSFGTEVQETQYF.

In nucleotides, the CDR3 is TGTGCCAGTAGTATAGGGCAGGGAAACTATGGCTACACCTTC. Protein product: CASSIGQGNYGYTF. The chain carries TRBV19 and TRBJ1-2; TRBD1 is a possible D gene (5 bases). V shed 1 base and J shed 2 bases, with 8 bases lying between them. From germline, CDR1 is LNHDA and CDR2 SQIVND (reference sequence). CDR3 size: 14 residues. Using reference TRBV19 and TRBJ1-2 for the parts outside the CDR3, the full variable domain is DGGITQSPKYLFRKEGQNVTLSCEQNLNHDAMYWYRQDPGQGLRLIYYSQIVNDFQKGDIAEGYSVSREKKESFPLTVTSAQKNPTAFYLCASSIGQGNYGYTFGSGTRLTVV.

The chain links TRBV6-1 to TRBJ1-5; D is unresolved. Looked up from germline, CDR1 is MNHNS and CDR2 is SASEGT. The CDR3 has 15 residues. V was trimmed by 10 bases and J by 0 bases, leaving 16 bases between them. For the CDR3, the DNA is TGTGCCAACATTGAGACACGGAATAGCAATCAGCCCCAGCATTTT. Its protein is CANIETRNSNQPQHF.

CDR3 protein: CASSLAQLGARQHF. CDR3 sequence (DNA): TGTGCCAGCAGCTTAGCCCAACTCGGAGCTCGCCAGCATTTT. V gene TRBV7-9 combines with J gene TRBJ1-5; D gene uncertain. CDR3 length: 14 amino acids. V dropped 0 bases and J dropped 12 bases, with 15 bases sitting between them. Germline V gene lookup returns CDR1 SEHNR and CDR2 FQNEAQ (reference sequence).

CDR3 nucleotides: TGTGCCAGCAGTTACCCTGGACAGGTGGGCACTGAAGCTTTCTTT. Protein: CASSYPGQVGTEAFF. The V and J genes are TRBV6-6 and TRBJ1-1; 7 bases agree with TRBD1. Germline CDR1 is MNHNY and CDR2 is SVGAGI (reference sequence). This CDR3 has 15 residues. J lost 4 bases, V lost 2 bases, and 7 bases had no gene match.

The CDR3 DNA reads as TGTGCCAGCAGCTTAGGCAGGGCAGAGACCCAGTACTTC. Amino acid sequence: CASSLGRAETQYF. This chain joins TRBV7-2 and TRBJ2-5; perhaps TRBD1 as D (5 bases). The V and J ends lost 1 base and 4 bases respectively, with 7 bases between them. CDR3 length: 13 residues. From germline, CDR1 is SGHTA and CDR2 FQGNSA. Using reference TRBV7-2 and TRBJ2-5 for the parts outside the CDR3, the full variable domain is GAGVSQSPSNKVTEKGKDVELRCDPISGHTALYWYRQSLGQGLEFLIYFQGNSAPDKSGLPSDRFSAERTGGSVSTLTIQRTQQEDSAVYLCASSLGRAETQYFGPGTRLLVL.

The chain has TRBV28 and TRBJ2-5; possible D gene TRBD2, 6 bases. This CDR3 has 13 amino acids. V lost 7 bases and J 5 bases, leaving 14 bases between the germline ends. The V gene's germline CDR1 is MDHEN and CDR2 SYDVKM. Here the CDR3 DNA reads TGTGCCAGCATACGGGAGTTCGGCGAGACCCAGTACTTC. Translating gives CASIREFGETQYF.

The J gene is TRBJ2-1, the V gene TRBV10-3; 13 bases map to TRBD2. The length of the CDR3 is 15 residues. After removal of 7 bases from V and 9 bases from J, the junction contained 9 bases not matched to a gene. Germline V gene sequence: CDR1 ENHRY, CDR2 SYGVKD. The CDR3 DNA sequence: TGTGCCATCAAAGGGACTAGCGGGGCGCAACTTGAGCAGTTCTTC. This codes for CAIKGTSGAQLEQFF.

This sequence joins TRBV4-3 and TRBJ2-6; perhaps TRBD1 as D (6 bases). This CDR3 contains 17 residues. The germline V and J ends were trimmed by 1 base and 0 bases, with 10 bases remaining between them. The germline V gene encodes CDR1 LGHNA and CDR2 YSLEER. Here the CDR3 reads CASSQGDRRSGANVLTF. CDR3 DNA: TGCGCCAGCAGCCAAGGAGACAGGCGCTCTGGGGCCAACGTCCTGACTTTC.

V and J are TRBV7-6 and TRBJ2-6; 9 bases map to TRBD1. This CDR3 is built from 20 residues. CDR1 and CDR2 (germline): SGHVS, FNYEAQ. With 5 bases clipped from V and 1 base from J, the junction kept 15 bases outside the gene matches. The CDR3 reads CASSPITAGTGRSGANVLTF. In DNA form, the CDR3 reads TGTGCCAGCAGCCCGATAACCGCCGGGACAGGGCGATCTGGGGCCAACGTCCTGACTTTC.

The chain joins TRBV27 to TRBJ2-1; 8 nucleotides line up with TRBD2. With V trimmed by 6 bases and J by 11 bases, 9 bases remained unmatched. Germline lookup yields CDR1 MNHEY and CDR2 SMNVEV (reference sequence). CDR3 size: 13 residues. The CDR3, as DNA: TGTGCCAGCAGATGGACTAGCTCCAGTAAGCAGTTCTTC. Its translation: CASRWTSSSKQFF.

As regards this clone: This CDR3 is also generated by other DNA sequences in the sample. The chain joins TRBV2 to TRBJ2-3; the match to TRBD1 covers 9 bases. The CDR3 runs 14 residues. The V segment lost 5 bases and the J segment 1 base; nucleotides outside the gene matches: 1. The V gene's germline CDR1 is SNHLY and CDR2 FYNNEI. CDR3 amino acids: CASSRTGGTDTQYF. DNA for the CDR3: TGTGCCAGCAGTAGGACAGGGGGCACAGATACGCAGTATTTT.